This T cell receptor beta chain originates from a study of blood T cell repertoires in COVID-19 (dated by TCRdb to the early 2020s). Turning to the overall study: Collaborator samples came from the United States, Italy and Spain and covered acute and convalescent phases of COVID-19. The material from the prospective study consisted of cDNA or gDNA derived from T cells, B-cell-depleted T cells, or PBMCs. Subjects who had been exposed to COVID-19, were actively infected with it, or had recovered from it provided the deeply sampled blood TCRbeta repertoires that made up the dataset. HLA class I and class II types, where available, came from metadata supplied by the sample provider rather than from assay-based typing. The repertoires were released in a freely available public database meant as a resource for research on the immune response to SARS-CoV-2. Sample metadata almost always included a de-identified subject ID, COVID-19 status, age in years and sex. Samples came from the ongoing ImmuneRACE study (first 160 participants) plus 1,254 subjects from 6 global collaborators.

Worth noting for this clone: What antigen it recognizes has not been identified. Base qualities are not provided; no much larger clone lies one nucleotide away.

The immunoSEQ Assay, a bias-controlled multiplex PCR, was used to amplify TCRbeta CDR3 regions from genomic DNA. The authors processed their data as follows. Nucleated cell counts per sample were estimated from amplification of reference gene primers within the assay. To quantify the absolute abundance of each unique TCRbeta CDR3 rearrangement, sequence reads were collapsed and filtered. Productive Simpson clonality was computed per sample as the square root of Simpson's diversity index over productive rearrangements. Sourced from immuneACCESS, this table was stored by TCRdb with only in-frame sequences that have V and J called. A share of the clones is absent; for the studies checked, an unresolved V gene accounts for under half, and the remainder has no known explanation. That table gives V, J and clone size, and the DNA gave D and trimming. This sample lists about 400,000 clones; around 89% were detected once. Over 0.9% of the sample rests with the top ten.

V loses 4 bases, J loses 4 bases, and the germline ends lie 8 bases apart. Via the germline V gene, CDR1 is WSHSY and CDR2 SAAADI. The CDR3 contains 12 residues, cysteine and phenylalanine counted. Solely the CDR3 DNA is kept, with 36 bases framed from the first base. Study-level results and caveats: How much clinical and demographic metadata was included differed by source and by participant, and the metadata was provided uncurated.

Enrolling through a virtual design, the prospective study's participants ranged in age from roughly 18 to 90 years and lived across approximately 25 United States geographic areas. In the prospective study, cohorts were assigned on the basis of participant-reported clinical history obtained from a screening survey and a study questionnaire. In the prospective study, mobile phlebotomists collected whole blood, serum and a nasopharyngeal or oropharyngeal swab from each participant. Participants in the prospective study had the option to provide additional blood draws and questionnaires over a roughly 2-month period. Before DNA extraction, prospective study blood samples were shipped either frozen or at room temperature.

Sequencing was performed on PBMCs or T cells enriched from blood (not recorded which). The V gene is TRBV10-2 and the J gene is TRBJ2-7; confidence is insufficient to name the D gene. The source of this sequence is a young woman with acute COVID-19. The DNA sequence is TGCGCCAGCAGTGGACGGGTTTACGAGCAGTACTTC. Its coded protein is CASSGRVYEQYF.